This TCR beta chain is from a study of blood T cells in healthy people across ages. The table lists this clonotype with a few counts. Its cognate antigen is unknown. Findings and caveats of the study: Both naive CD4+ cell counts and diversity were greater in long-lived donors than in aged donors. Not knowing donor CMV status may have confounded expanded clonotype changes.

Germline trimming cut 1 base from V and 8 bases from J; bases unmatched to any gene: 7. The CDR3 loop spans 16 amino acids. Per germline, CDR1 MGHDK and CDR2 SYGVNS. The second PCR ran about 6 to 11 cycles with a sample-barcoded 5' primer and J-beta primers. One entry per CDR3 protein results from TCRdb running MiXCR on the 5' RACE reads. The sample contains 920,000 or so distinct CDR3 sequences, under 45% of which appear only once. Isolation of PBMCs gave at least 7 million cells per sample. Extracted total RNA amounted to at least 5.5 micrograms for each sample. This sequence originates from a woman aged 55 to 70 in good health. The sequenced material came from blood. V is TRBV25-1 and J is TRBJ2-1; 11 bases align to TRBD2. CDR3 sequence: CASSELTSGIFYEQFF. CDR3 DNA sequence: TGTGCCAGCAGTGAATTGACTAGCGGGATTTTCTATGAGCAGTTCTTC.